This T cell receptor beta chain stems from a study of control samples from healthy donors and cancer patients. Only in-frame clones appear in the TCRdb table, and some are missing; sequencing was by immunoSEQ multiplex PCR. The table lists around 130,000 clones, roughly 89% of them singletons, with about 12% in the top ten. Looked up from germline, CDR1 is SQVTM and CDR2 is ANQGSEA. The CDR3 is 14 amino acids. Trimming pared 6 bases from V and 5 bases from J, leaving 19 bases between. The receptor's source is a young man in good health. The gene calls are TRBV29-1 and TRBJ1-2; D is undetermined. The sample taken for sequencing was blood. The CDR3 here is CSVRSEAPLYGYTF. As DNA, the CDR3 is TGCAGCGTCCGTTCTGAGGCTCCTCTGTATGGCTACACCTTC.